The 14 T cell receptor beta chains below all came from one sample that was sequenced in a study. Tregs were sorted as CD4+CD25+CD127-/low cells. In TCRdb, the 5' RACE reads were re-called with MiXCR into one record per CDR3 protein. The repertoire holds roughly 45,000 distinct CDR3 sequences, with under 25% as singletons. The material sequenced was Tregs sorted from blood. These receptors came from a female donor with breast cancer.

This clonotype has more than one count but fewer than ten. The chain couples TRBV20-1 to TRBJ2-1; 11 nucleotides match TRBD2. The V and J ends lost 4 bases and 7 bases, in that order; junction bases with no gene match: 9. Looked up from germline, CDR1 is DFQATT and CDR2 is SNEGSKA (reference sequence). The CDR3 totals 15 residues. CDR3 bases: TGCAGTGCTACATCTTTAGCGGGAGGGCCGAATGAGCAGTTCTTC. This codes for CSATSLAGGPNEQFF.

This clonotype showed up many times. The V and J genes are TRBV25-1 and TRBJ2-7; the D is unclear. This CDR3 spans 11 amino acids. V lost 1 base and J lost 4, with 2 bases in between. Germline V CDR1 and CDR2: MGHDK, SYGVNS. CDR3 loop: CASSESYEQYF. The CDR3 region has the DNA TGTGCCAGCAGTGAATCTTACGAGCAGTACTTC.

This clonotype showed up many times. This rearrangement joins TRBV4-2 to TRBJ2-1, with 8 bases identical to TRBD2. The CDR3 is 16 amino acids. The germline V gene encodes CDR1 LGHNA and CDR2 YNFKEQ. The V and J ends lost 2 bases and 0 bases, in that order; junction bases with no gene match: 3. In DNA form, the CDR3 reads TGTGCCAGCAGCCAACTAACTAGCGGCTCCTACAATGAGCAGTTCTTC. The encoded protein is CASSQLTSGSYNEQFF.

This clonotype was found many times. The V and J genes are TRBV4-1 and TRBJ2-5; 8 bases agree with TRBD2. The J segment lost 4 bases and the V segment lost 3 bases, leaving 4 bases of the junction unmatched. CDR3 length: 14 residues. Germline CDR1 and CDR2: MGHRA and YSYEKL. This CDR3 is CASSHGLAGETQYF. The CDR3 bases are TGCGCCAGCAGCCACGGCCTAGCGGGAGAGACCCAGTACTTC.

This clonotype was recorded many times. The chain employs TRBV6-5 and TRBJ2-7, with D perhaps assigned TRBD1 or TRBD2 (7 bases each). Germline-derived CDR1 and CDR2 are MNHEY and SVGAGI. V was shortened by 2 bases and J by 4 bases, with 12 bases between the two germline ends. The CDR3 covers 14 residues. The CDR3: CASSYGQGGYEQYF. In DNA, the CDR3 is TGTGCCAGCAGTTACGGGCAGGGGGGGTACGAGCAGTACTTC.

This clonotype was recorded many times. The chain is built from TRBV20-1 and TRBJ2-5; 8 bases map to TRBD2. The CDR3 spans 12 residues. Germline values: CDR1 DFQATT, CDR2 SNEGSKA (reference sequence). Trimming removed 3 bases from V and 5 bases from J; junction bases left unmatched: 2. The CDR3 sequence: CSARGGRETQYF. The CDR3 nucleotides are TGCAGTGCTAGGGGCGGGAGGGAGACCCAGTACTTC.

For this clonotype: This may stem from a read error, because a much larger clone lies one nucleotide away. The rearrangement links TRBV21-1 to TRBJ2-1; TRBD2 was called by the table and not checked on the DNA. TRBV21-1 counts as a pseudogene. The CDR3 runs to 14 residues. This chain's CDR3 is CASSALAVYSEQFF. In nucleotides, the CDR3 is TGTGCCAGCAGCGCGCTAGCTGTCTACAGTGAGCAGTTCTTC.

This chain joins TRBV29-1 and TRBJ2-7; no definite D call. CDR1 SQVTM and CDR2 ANQGSEA come from the germline V gene. The length of the CDR3 is 12 residues. Trimming removed 4 bases from V and 3 bases from J, with 10 bases in between. The DNA of the CDR3 is TGCAGCGTTGTTGGGGATTTCTACGAGCAGTACTTC. Translation gives CSVVGDFYEQYF.

This clonotype has just one count. The J gene is TRBJ2-2, the V gene TRBV5-4; D may be TRBD2 (6 bases). Per germline, CDR1 SGHNT and CDR2 YYREEE (reference sequence). V was trimmed by 2 bases and J by 4 bases, leaving 12 bases between them. The CDR3 runs to 15 residues. DNA of the CDR3: TGTGCCAGCAGCTTTGGAGGGTTTGGCACCGGGGAGCTGTTTTTT. Translation gives CASSFGGFGTGELFF.

V usage is TRBV4-1 and J usage is TRBJ2-7; D uncertain. Trimming cost V 1 base and J 3 bases, with 19 bases left between them. Germline-derived CDR1 and CDR2 are MGHRA and YSYEKL. The CDR3 is 17 residues long. CDR3 coding DNA: TGCGCCAGCAGCCAAGCCGACCCTAAACGGCGAAACTACGAGCAGTACTTC. Amino acids: CASSQADPKRRNYEQYF.

This clonotype was observed a few times. The chain is built from TRBV11-2 and TRBJ2-5, with 7 bases that match TRBD2. Germline V CDR1 and CDR2: SGHAT, FQNNGV. With V trimmed by 5 bases and J by 5 bases, 11 bases remained unmatched. The CDR3 is made up of 15 amino acids. The CDR3 spells CASSPGLGFKETQYF. In DNA, the CDR3 is TGTGCCAGCAGCCCAGGACTAGGGTTTAAGGAGACCCAGTACTTC.

This clonotype was detected a few times. One junction end disagrees with the germline gene, perhaps due to a read error. The chain carries TRBV6-5 and TRBJ2-7, with 9 bases fitting TRBD1. The germline V gene has CDR1 MNHEY and CDR2 SVGAGI. CDR3 length: 15 amino acids. As DNA, the CDR3 is TGTGCCAGCGGTTACTCGGGACAGGGACTCGGCGAGCAGTACTTC. Translation: CASGYSGQGLGEQYF.

The chain couples TRBV11-2 to TRBJ1-6; the D is unclear. V gave up 0 bases and J gave up 10 bases, with 10 bases separating them. The CDR3 spans 14 residues. The germline V gene encodes CDR1 SGHAT and CDR2 FQNNGV. The CDR3 nucleotides read TGTGCCAGCAGCTTAGACCCTGGGGAATCACCCCTCCACTTT. Its translation is CASSLDPGESPLHF.

V gene TRBV11-2 combines with J gene TRBJ1-2, with 11 positions matching TRBD1. Germline-derived CDR1 and CDR2 are SGHAT and FQNNGV. Trimming took 4 bases from V and 4 from J; bases not matched to a gene: 11. CDR3 length: 17 residues. For the CDR3, the DNA is TGTGCCAGCAGCTCCCCCCCTCCGGGACAGGGGGGCTATGGCTACACCTTC. Protein sequence: CASSSPPPGQGGYGYTF. Filled out from reference TRBV11-2 and TRBJ1-2, the complete variable domain reads EAGVAQSPRYKIIEKRQSVAFWCNPISGHATLYWYQQILGQGPKLLIQFQNNGVVDDSQLPKDRFSAERLKGVDSTLKIQPAKLEDSAVYLCASSSPPPGQGGYGYTFGSGTRLTVV.